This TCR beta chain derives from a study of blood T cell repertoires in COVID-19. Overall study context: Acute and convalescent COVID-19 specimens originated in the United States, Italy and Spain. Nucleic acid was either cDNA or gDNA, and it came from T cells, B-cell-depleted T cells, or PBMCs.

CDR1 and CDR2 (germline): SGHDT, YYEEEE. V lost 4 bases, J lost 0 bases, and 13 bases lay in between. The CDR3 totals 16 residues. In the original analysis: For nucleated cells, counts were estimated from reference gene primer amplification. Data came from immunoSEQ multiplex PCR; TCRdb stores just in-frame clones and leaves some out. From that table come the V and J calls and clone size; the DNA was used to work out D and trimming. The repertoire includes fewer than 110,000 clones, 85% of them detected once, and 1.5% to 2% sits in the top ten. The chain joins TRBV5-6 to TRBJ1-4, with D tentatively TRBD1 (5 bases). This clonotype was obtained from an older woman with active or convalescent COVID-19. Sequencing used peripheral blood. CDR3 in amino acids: CASSQTTDPTNEKLFF. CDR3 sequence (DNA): TGTGCCAGCAGCCAGACGACAGATCCAACTAATGAAAAACTGTTTTTT.